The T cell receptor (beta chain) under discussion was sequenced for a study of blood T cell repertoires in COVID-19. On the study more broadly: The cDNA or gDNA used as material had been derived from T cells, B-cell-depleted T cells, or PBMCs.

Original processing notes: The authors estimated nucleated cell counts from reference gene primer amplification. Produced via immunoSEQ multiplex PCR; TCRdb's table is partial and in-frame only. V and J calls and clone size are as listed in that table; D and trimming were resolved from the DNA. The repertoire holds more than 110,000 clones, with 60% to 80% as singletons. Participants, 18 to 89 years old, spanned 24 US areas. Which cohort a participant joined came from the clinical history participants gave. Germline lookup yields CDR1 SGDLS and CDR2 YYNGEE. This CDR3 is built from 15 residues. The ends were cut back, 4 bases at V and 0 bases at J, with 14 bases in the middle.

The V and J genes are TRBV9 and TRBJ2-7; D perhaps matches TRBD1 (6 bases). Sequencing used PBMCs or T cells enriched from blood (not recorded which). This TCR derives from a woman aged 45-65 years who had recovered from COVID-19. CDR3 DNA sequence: TGTGCCAGCAGCCCACAGGGAGCGGACTCCTACGAGCAGTACTTC. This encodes CASSPQGADSYEQYF.